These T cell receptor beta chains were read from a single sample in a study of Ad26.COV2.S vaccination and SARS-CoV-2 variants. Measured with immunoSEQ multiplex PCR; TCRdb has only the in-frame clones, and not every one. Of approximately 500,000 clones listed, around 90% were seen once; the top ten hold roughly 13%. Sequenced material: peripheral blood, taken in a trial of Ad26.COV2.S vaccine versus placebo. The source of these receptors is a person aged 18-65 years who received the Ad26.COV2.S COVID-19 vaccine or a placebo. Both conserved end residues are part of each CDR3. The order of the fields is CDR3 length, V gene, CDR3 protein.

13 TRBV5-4 CASSLERQGGYTF
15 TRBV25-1 CASSVQGGRRTEAFF
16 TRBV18 CASSPPGLAGADTQYF
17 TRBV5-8 CASSLATLAWAQETQYF
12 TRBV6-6 CASRDGNSPLHF
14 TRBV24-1 CATSDLTGTDTQYF
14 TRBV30 CAWLGRGPAGELFF
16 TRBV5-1 CASSLGGAYRAYGYTF
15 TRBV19 CASSIGGEAKNIQYF
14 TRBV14 CASSYRDTWHTQYF
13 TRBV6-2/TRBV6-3 CASSRRGTGELFF
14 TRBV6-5 CASSLRDPSYEQYF
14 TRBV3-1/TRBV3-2 CASSQVYATGELFF
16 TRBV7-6 CASSLVLGVSSYEQYF
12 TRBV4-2 CASSSRTSGYTF